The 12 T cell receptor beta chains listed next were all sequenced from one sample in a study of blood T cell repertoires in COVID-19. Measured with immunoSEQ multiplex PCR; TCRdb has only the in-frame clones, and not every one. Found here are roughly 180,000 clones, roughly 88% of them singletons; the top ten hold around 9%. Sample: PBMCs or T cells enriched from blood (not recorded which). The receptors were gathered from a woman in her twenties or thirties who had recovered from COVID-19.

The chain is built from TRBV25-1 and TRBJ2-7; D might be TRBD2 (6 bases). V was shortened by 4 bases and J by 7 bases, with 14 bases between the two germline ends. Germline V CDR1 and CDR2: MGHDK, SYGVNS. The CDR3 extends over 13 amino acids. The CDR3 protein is CASSVSGGDEQYF. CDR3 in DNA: TGTGCCAGCAGTGTATCCGGGGGAGATGAGCAGTACTTC.

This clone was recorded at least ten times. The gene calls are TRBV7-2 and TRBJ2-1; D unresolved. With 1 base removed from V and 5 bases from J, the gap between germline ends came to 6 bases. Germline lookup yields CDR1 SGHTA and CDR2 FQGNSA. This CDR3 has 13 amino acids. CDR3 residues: CASSLGTNNEQFF. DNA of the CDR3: TGTGCCAGCAGCTTAGGAACTAACAATGAGCAGTTCTTC. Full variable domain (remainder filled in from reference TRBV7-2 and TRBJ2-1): GAGVSQSPSNKVTEKGKDVELRCDPISGHTALYWYRQSLGQGLEFLIYFQGNSAPDKSGLPSDRFSAERTGGSVSTLTIQRTQQEDSAVYLCASSLGTNNEQFFGPGTRLTVL.

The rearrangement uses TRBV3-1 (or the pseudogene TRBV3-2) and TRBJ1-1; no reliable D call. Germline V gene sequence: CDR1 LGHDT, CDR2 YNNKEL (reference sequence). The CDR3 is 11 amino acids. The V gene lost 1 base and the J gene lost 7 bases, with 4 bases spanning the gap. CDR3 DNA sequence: TGTGCCAGCAGCCAAGGGAGTGAAGCTTTCTTT. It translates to CASSQGSEAFF.

Here the CDR3 DNA reads TGTGCCAGCAGCCAGAAGACAGCTTCCTCGTATAATTCACCCCTCCACTTT. Protein product: CASSQKTASSYNSPLHF. The chain combines TRBV14 with TRBJ1-6; D might be TRBD1 (5 bases). With 3 bases removed from V and 4 bases from J, the gap between germline ends came to 16 bases. The CDR3 has 17 residues. Germline V gene sequence: CDR1 SGHDN, CDR2 FVKESK.

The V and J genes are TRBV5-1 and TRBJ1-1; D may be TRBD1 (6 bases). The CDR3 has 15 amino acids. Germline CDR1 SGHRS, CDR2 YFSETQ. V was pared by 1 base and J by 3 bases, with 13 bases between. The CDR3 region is CASSLRSQGDTEAFF. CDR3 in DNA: TGCGCCAGCAGCTTGAGGTCACAGGGTGACACTGAAGCTTTCTTT.

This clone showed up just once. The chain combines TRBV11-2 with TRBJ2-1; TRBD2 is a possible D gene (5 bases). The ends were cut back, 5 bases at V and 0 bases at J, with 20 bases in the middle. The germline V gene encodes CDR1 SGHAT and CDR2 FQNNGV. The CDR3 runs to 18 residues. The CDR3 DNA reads TGTGCCAGCAGCCCCCTAGTACGGGAACGCAGCTCCTACAATGAGCAGTTCTTC. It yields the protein CASSPLVRERSSYNEQFF.

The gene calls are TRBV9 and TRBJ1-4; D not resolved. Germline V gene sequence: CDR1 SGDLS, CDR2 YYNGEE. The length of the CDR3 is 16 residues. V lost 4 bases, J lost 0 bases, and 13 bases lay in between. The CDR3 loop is CASSPLSFATNEKLFF. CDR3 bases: TGTGCCAGCAGCCCCCTAAGTTTTGCAACTAATGAAAAACTGTTTTTT.

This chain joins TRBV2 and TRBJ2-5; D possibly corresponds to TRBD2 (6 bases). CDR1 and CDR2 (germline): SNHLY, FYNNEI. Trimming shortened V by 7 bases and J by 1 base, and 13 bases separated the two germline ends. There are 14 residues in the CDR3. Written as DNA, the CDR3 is TGTGCCAGCAACTATGAGCGGGCCCAAGAGACCCAGTACTTC. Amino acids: CASNYERAQETQYF.

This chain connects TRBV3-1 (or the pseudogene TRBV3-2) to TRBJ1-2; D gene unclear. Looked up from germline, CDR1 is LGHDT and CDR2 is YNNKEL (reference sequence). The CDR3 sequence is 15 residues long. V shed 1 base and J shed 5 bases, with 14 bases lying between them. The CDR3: CASSQGPGKQYGYTF. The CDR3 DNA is TGTGCCAGCAGCCAAGGTCCCGGGAAGCAGTATGGCTACACCTTC.

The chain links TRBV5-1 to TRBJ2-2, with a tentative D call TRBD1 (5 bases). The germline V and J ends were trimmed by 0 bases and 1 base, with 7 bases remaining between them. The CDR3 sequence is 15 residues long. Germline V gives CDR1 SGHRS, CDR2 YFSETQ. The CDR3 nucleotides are TGCGCCAGCAGCTTGGCAGGGCAGAACACCGGGGAGCTGTTTTTT. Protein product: CASSLAGQNTGELFF.

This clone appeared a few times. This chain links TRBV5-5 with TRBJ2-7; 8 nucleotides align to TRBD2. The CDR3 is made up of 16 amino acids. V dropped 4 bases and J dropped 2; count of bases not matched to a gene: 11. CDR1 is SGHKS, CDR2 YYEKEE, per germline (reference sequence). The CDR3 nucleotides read TGTGCCAGCAGCCGTATACTTAGCGGGGATACCTACGAGCAGTACTTC. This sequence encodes CASSRILSGDTYEQYF.

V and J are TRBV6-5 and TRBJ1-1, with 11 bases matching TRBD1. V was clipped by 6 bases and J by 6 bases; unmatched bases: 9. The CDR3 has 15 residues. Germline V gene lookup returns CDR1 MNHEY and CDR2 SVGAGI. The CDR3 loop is CASRVGTGGSSEAFF. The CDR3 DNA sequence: TGTGCCAGCAGGGTCGGGACAGGGGGATCGTCTGAAGCTTTCTTT.